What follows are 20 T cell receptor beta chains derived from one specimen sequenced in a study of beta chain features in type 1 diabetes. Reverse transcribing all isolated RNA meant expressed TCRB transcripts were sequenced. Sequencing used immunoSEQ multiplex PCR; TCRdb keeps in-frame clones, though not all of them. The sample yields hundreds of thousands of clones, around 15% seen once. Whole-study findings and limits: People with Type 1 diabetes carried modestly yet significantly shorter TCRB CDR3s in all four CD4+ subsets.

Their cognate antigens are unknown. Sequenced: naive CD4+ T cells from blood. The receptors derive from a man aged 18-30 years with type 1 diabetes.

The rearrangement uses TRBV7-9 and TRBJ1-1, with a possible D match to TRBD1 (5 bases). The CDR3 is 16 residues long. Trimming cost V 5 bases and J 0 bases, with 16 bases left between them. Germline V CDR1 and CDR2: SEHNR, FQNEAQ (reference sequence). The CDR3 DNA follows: TGTGCCAGCAGCCTAAGACCGGGGGTCATGAACACTGAAGCTTTCTTT. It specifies CASSLRPGVMNTEAFF.

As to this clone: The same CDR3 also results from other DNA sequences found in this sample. The CDR3: CASSRADTQYF. The CDR3 nucleotides are TGCGCCAGCAGCAGGGCAGATACGCAGTATTTT. This rearrangement joins TRBV5-1 to TRBJ2-3, with D hard to call. Trimming pared 4 bases from V and 4 bases from J, leaving 4 bases between. CDR1 is SGHRS and CDR2 is YFSETQ in the germline V gene. CDR3 length equals 11 residues. The full variable domain, rest sourced from reference TRBV5-1 and TRBJ2-3, is KAGVTQTPRYLIKTRGQQVTLSCSPISGHRSVSWYQQTPGQGLQFLFEYFSETQRNKGNFPGRFSGRQFSNSRSEMNVSTLELGDSALYLCASSRADTQYFGPGTRLTVL.

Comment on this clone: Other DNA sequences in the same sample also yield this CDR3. Here the CDR3 DNA reads TGCGCCAGCAGCTTGGACCCGAACACTGAAGCTTTCTTT. It specifies CASSLDPNTEAFF. J is TRBJ1-1 and V is TRBV5-1; D uncertain. Trimming left V 0 bases short and J 1 base short, with 4 bases between. The CDR3 is 13 residues long. CDR1 SGHRS and CDR2 YFSETQ come from the germline V gene.

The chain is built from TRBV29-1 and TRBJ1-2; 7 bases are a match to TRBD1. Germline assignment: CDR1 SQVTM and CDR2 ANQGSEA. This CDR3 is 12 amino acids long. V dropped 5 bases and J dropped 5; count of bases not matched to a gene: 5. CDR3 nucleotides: TGCAGCGTTCGGACAGGCCTATATGGCTACACCTTC. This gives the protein CSVRTGLYGYTF.

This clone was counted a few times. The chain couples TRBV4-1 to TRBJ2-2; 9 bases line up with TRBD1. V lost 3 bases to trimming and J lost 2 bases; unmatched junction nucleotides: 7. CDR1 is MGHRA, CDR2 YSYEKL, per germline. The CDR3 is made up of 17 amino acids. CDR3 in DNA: TGCGCCAGCAGCCACGGCACAGGGGGCGTAAACACCGGGGAGCTGTTTTTT. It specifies CASSHGTGGVNTGELFF.

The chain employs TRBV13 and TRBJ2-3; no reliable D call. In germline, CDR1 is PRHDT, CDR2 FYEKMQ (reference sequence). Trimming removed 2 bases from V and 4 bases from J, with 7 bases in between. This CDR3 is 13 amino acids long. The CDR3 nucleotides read TGTGCCAGCAGCTTACAGCGCGCAGATACGCAGTATTTT. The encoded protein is CASSLQRADTQYF.

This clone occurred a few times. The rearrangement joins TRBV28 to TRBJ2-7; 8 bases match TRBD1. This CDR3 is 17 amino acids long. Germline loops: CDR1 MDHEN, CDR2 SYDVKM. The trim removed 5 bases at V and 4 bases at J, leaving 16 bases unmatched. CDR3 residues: CASSQLTSGTGSYEQYF. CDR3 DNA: TGTGCCAGCAGTCAACTGACCTCCGGGACAGGCTCTTACGAGCAGTACTTC.

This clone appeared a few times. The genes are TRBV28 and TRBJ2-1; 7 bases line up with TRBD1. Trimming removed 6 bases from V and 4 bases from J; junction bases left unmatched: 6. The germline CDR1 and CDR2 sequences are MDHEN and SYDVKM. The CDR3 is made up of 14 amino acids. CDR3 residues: CASRPVGQYNEQFF. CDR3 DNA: TGTGCCAGCAGGCCCGTGGGACAGTACAATGAGCAGTTCTTC.

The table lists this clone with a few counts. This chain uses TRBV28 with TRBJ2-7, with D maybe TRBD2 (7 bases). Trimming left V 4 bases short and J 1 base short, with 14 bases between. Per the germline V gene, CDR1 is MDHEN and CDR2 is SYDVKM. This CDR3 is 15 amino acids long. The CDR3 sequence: CASSSPGGLSYEQYF. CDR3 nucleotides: TGTGCCAGCAGTTCCCCGGGGGGCCTATCCTACGAGCAGTACTTC.

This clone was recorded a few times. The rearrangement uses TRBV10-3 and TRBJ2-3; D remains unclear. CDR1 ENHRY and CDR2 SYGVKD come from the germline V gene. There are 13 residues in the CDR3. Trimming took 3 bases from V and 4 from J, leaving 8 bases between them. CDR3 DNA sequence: TGTGCCATCAGTGACAGGTCCCCAGATACGCAGTATTTT. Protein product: CAISDRSPDTQYF.

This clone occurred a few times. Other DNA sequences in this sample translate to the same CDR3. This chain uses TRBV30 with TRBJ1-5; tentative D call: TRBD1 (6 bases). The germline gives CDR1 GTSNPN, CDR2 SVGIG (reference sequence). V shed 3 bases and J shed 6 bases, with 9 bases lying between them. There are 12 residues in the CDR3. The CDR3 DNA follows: TGTGCCTGGAGCCAGGGGAGTCAGCCCCAGCATTTT. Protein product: CAWSQGSQPQHF.

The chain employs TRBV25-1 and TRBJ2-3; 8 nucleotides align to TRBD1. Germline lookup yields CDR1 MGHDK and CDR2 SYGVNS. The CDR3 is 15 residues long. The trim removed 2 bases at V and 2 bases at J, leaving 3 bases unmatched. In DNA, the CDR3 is TGTGCCAGCAGTGAAGACAGGGGAGTCACAGATACGCAGTATTTT. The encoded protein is CASSEDRGVTDTQYF.

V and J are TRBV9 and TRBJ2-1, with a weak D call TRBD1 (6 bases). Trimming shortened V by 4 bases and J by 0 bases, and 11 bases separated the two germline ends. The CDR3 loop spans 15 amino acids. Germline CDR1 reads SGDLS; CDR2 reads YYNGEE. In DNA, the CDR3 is TGTGCCAGCAGCAACGGACAGAGCTCCTACAATGAGCAGTTCTTC. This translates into CASSNGQSSYNEQFF.

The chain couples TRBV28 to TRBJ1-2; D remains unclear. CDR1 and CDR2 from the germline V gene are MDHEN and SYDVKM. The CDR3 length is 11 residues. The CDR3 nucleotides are TGTGTGACCGGGTCCAACTATGGCTACACCTTC. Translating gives CVTGSNYGYTF.

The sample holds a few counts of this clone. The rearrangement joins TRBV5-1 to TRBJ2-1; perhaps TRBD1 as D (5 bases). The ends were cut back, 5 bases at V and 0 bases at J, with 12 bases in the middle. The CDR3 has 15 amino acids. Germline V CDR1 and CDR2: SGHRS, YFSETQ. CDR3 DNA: TGCGCCAGCAGTCGTGACAGCAGCTCCTACAATGAGCAGTTCTTC. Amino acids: CASSRDSSSYNEQFF.

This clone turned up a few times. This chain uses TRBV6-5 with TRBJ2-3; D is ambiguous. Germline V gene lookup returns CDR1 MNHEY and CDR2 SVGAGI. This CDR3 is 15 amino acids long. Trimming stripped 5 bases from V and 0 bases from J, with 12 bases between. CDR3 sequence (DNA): TGTGCCAGCAGTCGTACGGTGAGGAGCACAGATACGCAGTATTTT. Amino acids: CASSRTVRSTDTQYF.

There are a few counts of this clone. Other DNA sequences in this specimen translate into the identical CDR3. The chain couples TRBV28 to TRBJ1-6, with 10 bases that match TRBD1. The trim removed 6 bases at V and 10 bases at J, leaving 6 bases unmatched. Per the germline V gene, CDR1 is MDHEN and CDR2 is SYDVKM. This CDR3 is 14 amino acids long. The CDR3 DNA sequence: TGTGCCAGCAGCCCAGGACAGGGGGTCTCACCCCTCCACTTT. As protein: CASSPGQGVSPLHF.

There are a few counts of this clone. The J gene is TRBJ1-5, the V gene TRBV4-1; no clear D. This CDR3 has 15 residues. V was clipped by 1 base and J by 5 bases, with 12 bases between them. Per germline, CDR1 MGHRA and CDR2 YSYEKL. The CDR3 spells CASSQARPRHQPQHF. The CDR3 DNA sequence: TGCGCCAGCAGCCAAGCAAGGCCGCGTCATCAGCCCCAGCATTTT.

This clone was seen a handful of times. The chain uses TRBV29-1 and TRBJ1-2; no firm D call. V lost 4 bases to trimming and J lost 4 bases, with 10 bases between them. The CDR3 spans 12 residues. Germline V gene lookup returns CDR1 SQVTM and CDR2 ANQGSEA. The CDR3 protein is CSVAGNIYGYTF. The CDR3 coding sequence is TGCAGCGTTGCCGGAAACATCTATGGCTACACCTTC.

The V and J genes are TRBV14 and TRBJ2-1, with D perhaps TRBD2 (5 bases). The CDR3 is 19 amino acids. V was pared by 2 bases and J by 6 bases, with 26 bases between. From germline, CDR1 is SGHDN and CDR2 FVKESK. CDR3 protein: CASSQLGDFVHRPTNEQFF. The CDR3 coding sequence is TGTGCCAGCAGCCAATTGGGAGATTTTGTCCACAGACCAACCAATGAGCAGTTCTTC.